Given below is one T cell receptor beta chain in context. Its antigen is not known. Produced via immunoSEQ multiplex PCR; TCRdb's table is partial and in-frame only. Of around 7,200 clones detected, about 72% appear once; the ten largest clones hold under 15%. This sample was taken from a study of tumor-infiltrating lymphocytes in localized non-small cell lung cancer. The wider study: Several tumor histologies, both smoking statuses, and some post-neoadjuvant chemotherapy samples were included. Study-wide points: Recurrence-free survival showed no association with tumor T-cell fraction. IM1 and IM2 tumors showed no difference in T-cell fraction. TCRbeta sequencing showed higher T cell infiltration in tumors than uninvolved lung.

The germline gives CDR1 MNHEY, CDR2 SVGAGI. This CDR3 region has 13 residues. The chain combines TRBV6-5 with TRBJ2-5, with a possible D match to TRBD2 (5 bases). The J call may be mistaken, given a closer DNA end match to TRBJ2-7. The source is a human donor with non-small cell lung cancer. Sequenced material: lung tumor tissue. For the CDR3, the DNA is TGTGCCAGCAGTTTCTCGGCGGGCGGCGAGCAGTACTTC. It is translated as CASSFSAGGEQYF.